This entry is about one T cell receptor (beta chain). This sample is drawn from a study of memory CD4+ T cells and cytomegalovirus serostatus. Single viable CD3+CD4+CD8-CD45RO+ cells were sorted as the memory CD4+ T cells. The table came from immunoSEQ multiplex PCR; TCRdb's copy has only in-frame clones and leaves some out. Of under 75,000 clones in the sample, less than 85% were seen once. The CDR3 length is 14 residues. Trimming took 3 bases from V and 4 from J, leaving 10 bases between them. CDR1 and CDR2 (germline): SNHLY, FYNNEI. The clonotype originates from an adult in good health and CMV-seronegative. Some clones in this sample may be carry-over from other donors' samples. The V and J genes are TRBV2 and TRBJ1-3; no reliable D call. The sample consisted of memory CD4+ T cells from blood. CDR3 in DNA: TGTGCCAGCAGTGATAGGGCGGCCGGAAACACCATATATTTT. Its protein is CASSDRAAGNTIYF.